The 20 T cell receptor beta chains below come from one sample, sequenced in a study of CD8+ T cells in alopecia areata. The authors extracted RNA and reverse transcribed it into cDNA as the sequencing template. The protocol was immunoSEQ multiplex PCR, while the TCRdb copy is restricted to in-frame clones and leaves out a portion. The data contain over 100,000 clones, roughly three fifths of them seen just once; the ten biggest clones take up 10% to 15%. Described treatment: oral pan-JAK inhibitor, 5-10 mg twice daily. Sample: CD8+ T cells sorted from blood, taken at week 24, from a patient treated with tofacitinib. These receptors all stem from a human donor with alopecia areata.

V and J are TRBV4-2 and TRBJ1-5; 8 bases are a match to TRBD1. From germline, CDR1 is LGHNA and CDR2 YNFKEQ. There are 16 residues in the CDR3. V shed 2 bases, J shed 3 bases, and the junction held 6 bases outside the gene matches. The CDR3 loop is CASSQSTGALNQPQHF. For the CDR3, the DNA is TGTGCCAGCAGCCAATCGACAGGGGCCCTCAATCAGCCCCAGCATTTT.

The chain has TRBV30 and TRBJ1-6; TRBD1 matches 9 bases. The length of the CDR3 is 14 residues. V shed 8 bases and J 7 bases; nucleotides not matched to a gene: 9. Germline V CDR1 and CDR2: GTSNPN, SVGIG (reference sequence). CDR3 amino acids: CAEQDGTGNSPLHF. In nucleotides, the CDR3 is TGTGCCGAACAGGATGGGACAGGGAATTCACCCCTCCACTTT. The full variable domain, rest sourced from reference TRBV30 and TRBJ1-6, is SQTIHQWPATLVQPVGSPLSLECTVEGTSNPNLYWYRQAAGRGLQLLFYSVGIGQISSEVPQNLSASRPQDRQFILSSKKLLLSDSGFYLCAEQDGTGNSPLHFGNGTRLTVT.

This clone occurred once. The CDR3 protein is CASSLDMQETQYF. The CDR3 coding sequence is TGTGCCAGCAGCTTAGACATGCAAGAGACCCAGTACTTC. The J gene is TRBJ2-5, the V gene TRBV7-9; D gene ambiguous. V gave up 1 base and J gave up 2 bases, with 5 bases separating them. Germline V lookup: CDR1 SEHNR, CDR2 FQNEAQ (reference sequence). The CDR3 extends over 13 amino acids.

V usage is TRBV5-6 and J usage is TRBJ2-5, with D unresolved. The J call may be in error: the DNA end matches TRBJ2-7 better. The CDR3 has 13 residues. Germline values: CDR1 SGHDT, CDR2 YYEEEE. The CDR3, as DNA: TGTGCCAGCAGTGCCGGGTCTTCCTACGAGCAGTACTTC. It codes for CASSAGSSYEQYF.

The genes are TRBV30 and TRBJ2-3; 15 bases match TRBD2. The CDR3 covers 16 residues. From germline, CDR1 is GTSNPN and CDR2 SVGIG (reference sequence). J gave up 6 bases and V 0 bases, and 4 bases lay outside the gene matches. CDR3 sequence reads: CAWSVGLAGGTDTQYF. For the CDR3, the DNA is TGTGCCTGGAGTGTGGGACTAGCGGGGGGTACGGATACGCAGTATTTT.

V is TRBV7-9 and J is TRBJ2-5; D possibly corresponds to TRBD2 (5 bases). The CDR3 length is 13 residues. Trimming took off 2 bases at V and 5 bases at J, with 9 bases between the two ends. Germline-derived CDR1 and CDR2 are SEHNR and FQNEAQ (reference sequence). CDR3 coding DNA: TGTGCCAGCAGCTTACCCGGCGGGGAGACCCAGTACTTC. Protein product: CASSLPGGETQYF.

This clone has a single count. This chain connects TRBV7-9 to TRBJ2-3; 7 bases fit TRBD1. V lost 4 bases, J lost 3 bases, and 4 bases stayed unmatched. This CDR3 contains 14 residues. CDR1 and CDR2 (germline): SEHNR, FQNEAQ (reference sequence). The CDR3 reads CASSSGQRTDTQYF. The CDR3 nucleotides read TGTGCCAGCAGCTCGGGACAGAGAACAGATACGCAGTATTTT.

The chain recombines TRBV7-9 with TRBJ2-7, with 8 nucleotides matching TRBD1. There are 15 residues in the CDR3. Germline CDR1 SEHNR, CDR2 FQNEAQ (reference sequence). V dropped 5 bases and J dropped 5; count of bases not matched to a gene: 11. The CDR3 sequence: CASSPKARGRDEQYF. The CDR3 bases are TGTGCCAGCAGCCCCAAGGCCAGGGGGCGCGACGAGCAGTACTTC. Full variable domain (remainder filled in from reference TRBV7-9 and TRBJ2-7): DTGVSQNPRHKITKRGQNVTFRCDPISEHNRLYWYRQTLGQGPEFLTYFQNEAQLEKSRLLSDRFSAERPKGSFSTLEIQRTEQGDSAMYLCASSPKARGRDEQYFGPGTRLTVT.

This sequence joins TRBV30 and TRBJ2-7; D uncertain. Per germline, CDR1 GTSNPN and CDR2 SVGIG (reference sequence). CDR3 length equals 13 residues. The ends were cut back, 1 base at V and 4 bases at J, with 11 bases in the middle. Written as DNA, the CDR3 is TGTGCCTGGAGTGCCTCCGTAGCATACGAGCAGTACTTC. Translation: CAWSASVAYEQYF. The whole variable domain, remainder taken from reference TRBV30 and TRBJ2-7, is SQTIHQWPATLVQPVGSPLSLECTVEGTSNPNLYWYRQAAGRGLQLLFYSVGIGQISSEVPQNLSASRPQDRQFILSSKKLLLSDSGFYLCAWSASVAYEQYFGPGTRLTVT.

DNA for the CDR3: TGTGCCAGCAGTGAGGGGGAAGGGGCCAACGTCCTGACTTTC. It specifies CASSEGEGANVLTF. The chain couples TRBV6-1 to TRBJ2-6; either TRBD1 or TRBD2 may fit D (5 bases each). With 3 bases removed from V and 4 bases from J, the gap between germline ends came to 7 bases. This CDR3 spans 14 amino acids. CDR1 is MNHNS and CDR2 is SASEGT in the germline V gene.

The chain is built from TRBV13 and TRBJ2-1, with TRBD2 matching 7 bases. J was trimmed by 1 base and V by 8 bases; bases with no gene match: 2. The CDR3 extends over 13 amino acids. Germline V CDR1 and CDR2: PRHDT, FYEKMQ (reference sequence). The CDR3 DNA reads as TGTGCCAGCCAGCGGGGATCCTACAATGAGCAGTTCTTC. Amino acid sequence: CASQRGSYNEQFF.

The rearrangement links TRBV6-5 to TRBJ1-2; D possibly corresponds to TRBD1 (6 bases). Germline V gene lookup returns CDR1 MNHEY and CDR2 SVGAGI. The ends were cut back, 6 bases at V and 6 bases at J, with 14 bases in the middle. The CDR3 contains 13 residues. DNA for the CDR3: TGTGCCAGCAGCTCCAACAGGGTAGATGGCTACACCTTC. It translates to CASSSNRVDGYTF.

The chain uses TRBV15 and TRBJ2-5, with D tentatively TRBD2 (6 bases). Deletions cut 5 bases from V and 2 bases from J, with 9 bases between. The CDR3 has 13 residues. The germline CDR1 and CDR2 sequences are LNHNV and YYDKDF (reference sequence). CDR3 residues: CATSLSGQETQYF. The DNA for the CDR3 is TGTGCCACCAGCCTAAGCGGGCAAGAGACCCAGTACTTC.

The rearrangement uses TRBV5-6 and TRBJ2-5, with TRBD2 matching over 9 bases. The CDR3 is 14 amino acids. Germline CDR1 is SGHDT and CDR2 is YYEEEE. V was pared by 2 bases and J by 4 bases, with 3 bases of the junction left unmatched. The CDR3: CASSFGGGGETQYF. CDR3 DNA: TGTGCCAGCAGCTTTGGCGGGGGGGGAGAGACCCAGTACTTC. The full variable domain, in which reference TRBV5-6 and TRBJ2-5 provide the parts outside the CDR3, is DAGVTQSPTHLIKTRGQQVTLRCSPKSGHDTVSWYQQALGQGPQFIFQYYEEEERQRGNFPDRFSGHQFPNYSSELNVNALLLGDSALYLCASSFGGGGETQYFGPGTRLLVL.

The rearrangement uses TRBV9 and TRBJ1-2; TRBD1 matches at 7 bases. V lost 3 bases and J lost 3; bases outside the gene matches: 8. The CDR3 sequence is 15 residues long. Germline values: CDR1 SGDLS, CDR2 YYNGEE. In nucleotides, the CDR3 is TGTGCCAGCAGCGCGTTACCGGGACAGTACTATGGCTACACCTTC. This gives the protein CASSALPGQYYGYTF.

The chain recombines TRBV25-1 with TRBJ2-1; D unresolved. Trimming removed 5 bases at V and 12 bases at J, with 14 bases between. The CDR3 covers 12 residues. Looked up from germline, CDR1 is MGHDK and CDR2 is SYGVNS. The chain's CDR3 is CASSPGGRVQFF. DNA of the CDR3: TGTGCCAGCAGTCCCGGTGGCCGGGTGCAGTTCTTC.

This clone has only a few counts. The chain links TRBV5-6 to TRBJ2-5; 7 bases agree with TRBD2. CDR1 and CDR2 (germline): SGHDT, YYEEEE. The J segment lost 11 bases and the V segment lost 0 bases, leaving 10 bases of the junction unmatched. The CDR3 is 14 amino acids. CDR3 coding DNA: TGTGCCAGCAGCTTGGGTGGCGGGGGATGGGAGCAGTACTTC. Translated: CASSLGGGGWEQYF.

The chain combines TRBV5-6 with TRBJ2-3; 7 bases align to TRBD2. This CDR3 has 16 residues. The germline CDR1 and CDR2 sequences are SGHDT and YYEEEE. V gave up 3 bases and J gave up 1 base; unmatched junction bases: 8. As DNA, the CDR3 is TGTGCCAGCAGCTCAGACTTAGCGGGCCGCACAGATACGCAGTATTTT. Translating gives CASSSDLAGRTDTQYF.

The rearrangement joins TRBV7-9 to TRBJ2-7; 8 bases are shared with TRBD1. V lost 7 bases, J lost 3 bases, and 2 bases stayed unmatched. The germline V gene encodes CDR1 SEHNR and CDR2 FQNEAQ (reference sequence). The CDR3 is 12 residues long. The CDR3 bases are TGTGCCAGCACAGGGGGCAACTACGAGCAGTACTTC. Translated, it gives CASTGGNYEQYF.

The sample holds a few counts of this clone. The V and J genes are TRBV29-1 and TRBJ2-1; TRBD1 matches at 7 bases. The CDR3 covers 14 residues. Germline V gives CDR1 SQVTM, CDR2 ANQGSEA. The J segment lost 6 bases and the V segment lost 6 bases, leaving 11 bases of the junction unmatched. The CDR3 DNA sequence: TGCAGCGTACCCGGGACAGTAGCAGGCAATGAGCAGTTCTTC. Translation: CSVPGTVAGNEQFF.